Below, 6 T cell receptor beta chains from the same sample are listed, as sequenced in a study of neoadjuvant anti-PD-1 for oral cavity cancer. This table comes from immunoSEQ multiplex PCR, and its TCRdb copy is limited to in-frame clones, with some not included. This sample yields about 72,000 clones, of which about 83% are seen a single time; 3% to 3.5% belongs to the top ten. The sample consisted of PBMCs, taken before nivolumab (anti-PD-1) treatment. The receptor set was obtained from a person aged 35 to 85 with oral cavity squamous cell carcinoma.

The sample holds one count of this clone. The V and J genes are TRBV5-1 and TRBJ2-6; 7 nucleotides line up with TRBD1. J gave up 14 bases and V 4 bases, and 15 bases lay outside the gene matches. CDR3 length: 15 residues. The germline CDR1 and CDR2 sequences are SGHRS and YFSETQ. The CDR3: CASSAGQVLGTLLTF. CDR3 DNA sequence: TGCGCCAGCAGCGCCGGACAGGTATTGGGCACCCTCCTGACTTTC.

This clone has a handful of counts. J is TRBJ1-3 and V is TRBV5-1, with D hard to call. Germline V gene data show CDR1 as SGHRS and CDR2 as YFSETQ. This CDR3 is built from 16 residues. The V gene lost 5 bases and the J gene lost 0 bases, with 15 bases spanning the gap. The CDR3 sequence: CASSPDRAGSGNTIYF. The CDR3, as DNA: TGCGCCAGCAGTCCAGACCGGGCGGGCTCTGGAAACACCATATATTTT.

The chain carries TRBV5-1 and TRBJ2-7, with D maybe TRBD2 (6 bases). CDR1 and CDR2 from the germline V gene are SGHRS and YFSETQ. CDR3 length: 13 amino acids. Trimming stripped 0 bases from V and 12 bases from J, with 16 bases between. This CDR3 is CASSLAGVSGLYF. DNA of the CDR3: TGCGCCAGCAGCTTGGCGGGAGTCTCGGGGCTGTACTTC.

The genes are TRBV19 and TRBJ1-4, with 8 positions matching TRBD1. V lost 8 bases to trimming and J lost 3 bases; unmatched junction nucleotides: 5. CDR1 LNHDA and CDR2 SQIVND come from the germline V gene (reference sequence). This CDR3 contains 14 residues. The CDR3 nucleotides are TGTGCCAGTTTACAGGGGGGAGCTAATGAAAAACTGTTTTTT. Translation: CASLQGGANEKLFF.

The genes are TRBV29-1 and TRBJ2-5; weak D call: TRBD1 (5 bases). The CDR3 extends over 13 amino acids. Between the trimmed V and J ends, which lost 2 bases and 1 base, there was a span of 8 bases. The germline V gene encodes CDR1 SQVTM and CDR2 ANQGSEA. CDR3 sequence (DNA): TGCAGCGTTGAATCTGACAGCCAAGAGACCCAGTACTTC. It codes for CSVESDSQETQYF.

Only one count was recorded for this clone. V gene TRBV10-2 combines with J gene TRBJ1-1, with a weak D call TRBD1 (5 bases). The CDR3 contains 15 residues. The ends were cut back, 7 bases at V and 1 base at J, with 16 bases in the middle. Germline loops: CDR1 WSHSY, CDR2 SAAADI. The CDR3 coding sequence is TGCGCCAGCATTGACCCGGGACGGGGGAACACTGAAGCTTTCTTT. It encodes CASIDPGRGNTEAFF.